The 10 T cell receptor beta chains below were found in one sample sequenced in a study of T cells in Graves' hyperthyroidism and ophthalmopathy. Amplified TCR beta CDR3 regions came from RNA transcripts. The study used the HTBI primer set for a first-round RT-PCR of the TCR CDR3. TCRdb independently ran MiXCR on the multiplex PCR reads; one entry per CDR3 protein. In the table there are 750,000 to 900,000 distinct CDR3 sequences, about two fifths of which are singletons. What was sequenced was blood. These receptors came from a man younger than 35 with Graves' hyperthyroidism.

In this sample, this clonotype turned up many times. The V gene is TRBV15, the J gene TRBJ2-2; D gene uncertain. V was clipped by 2 bases and J by 3 bases, with 10 bases between them. The CDR3 spans 15 residues. Looked up from germline, CDR1 is LNHNV and CDR2 is YYDKDF (reference sequence). The CDR3 loop is CATSRYAVDTGELFF. For the CDR3, the DNA is TGTGCCACCAGCAGATACGCAGTGGACACCGGGGAGCTGTTTTTT.

Ten or more counts support this clonotype. Germline and junction disagree at one end, which may indicate a read error. The chain recombines TRBV12-3 or TRBV12-4 with TRBJ1-1; D unresolved. The CDR3 sequence is 14 residues long. The CDR3 DNA reads as TGCGCCAGCAGCCTTTCCGCAGGGAACACTGAAGCTTTCTTT. Protein: CASSLSAGNTEAFF.

Ten or more counts support this clonotype. The chain links TRBV2 to TRBJ2-7; 7 nucleotides match TRBD2. Germline V gives CDR1 SNHLY, CDR2 FYNNEI. V was pared by 6 bases and J by 6 bases, with 8 bases of the junction left unmatched. The length of the CDR3 is 13 residues. CDR3 bases: TGTGCCAGCAGGGTGGGACTACGGGGCGAGCAGTACTTC. This translates into CASRVGLRGEQYF.

In its sample, this clonotype was seen many times. The V gene is TRBV24-1, the J gene TRBJ1-5; D unresolved. Per germline, CDR1 KGHDR and CDR2 SFDVKD. The CDR3 extends over 16 amino acids. Trimming pared 4 bases from V and 3 bases from J, leaving 15 bases between. CDR3 region: CATSDGDRGLNQPQHF. The CDR3 coding sequence is TGTGCCACCAGTGACGGAGACCGCGGTCTCAATCAGCCCCAGCATTTT.

This chain links TRBV11-2 with TRBJ1-3; possibly TRBD1 for D (5 bases). CDR1 and CDR2 from the germline V gene are SGHAT and FQNNGV. The CDR3 has 14 residues. Between the trimmed V and J ends, which lost 7 bases and 3 bases, there was a span of 13 bases. The CDR3 here is CASKPPRDGNTIYF. The CDR3 DNA follows: TGTGCCAGCAAACCCCCCAGGGATGGAAACACCATATATTTT.

The CDR3 sequence is CASSLTPDPYEQYF. DNA for the CDR3: TGTGCCAGCAGCCTCACCCCGGATCCTTACGAGCAGTACTTC. J is TRBJ2-7 and V is TRBV6-5; D is ambiguous. Trimming pared 6 bases from V and 4 bases from J, leaving 16 bases between. The CDR3 totals 14 residues. Germline CDR1 and CDR2: MNHEY and SVGAGI.

For the CDR3, the DNA is TGTGCCAGTAGTATAGATCTTAACACCGGGGAGCTGTTTTTT. It translates to CASSIDLNTGELFF. V and J are TRBV19 and TRBJ2-2; D call uncertain. Germline V lookup: CDR1 LNHDA, CDR2 SQIVND (reference sequence). The V gene lost 0 bases and the J gene lost 2 bases, with 4 bases spanning the gap. This CDR3 contains 14 residues.

The CDR3 nucleotides read TGTGCCAGTAGTATTCAGGACCCTGGAAACACCATATATTTT. Amino acid sequence: CASSIQDPGNTIYF. The rearrangement joins TRBV19 to TRBJ1-3; D is unresolved. Per the germline V gene, CDR1 is LNHDA and CDR2 is SQIVND (reference sequence). Between the trimmed V and J ends, which lost 3 bases and 2 bases, there was a span of 8 bases. This CDR3 has 14 amino acids.

This clonotype has more than one count but fewer than ten. The chain combines TRBV4-3 with TRBJ1-1; D remains unclear. V was clipped by 0 bases and J by 0 bases, with 5 bases between them. Germline V gene data show CDR1 as LGHNA and CDR2 as YSLEER. The CDR3 length is 14 residues. The CDR3 spells CASSQEYLNTEAFF. CDR3 coding DNA: TGCGCCAGCAGCCAAGAATATCTGAACACTGAAGCTTTCTTT.

In its sample, this clonotype was seen many times. One junction end disagrees with the germline gene, perhaps due to a read error. The CDR3 loop reads CASSLEGQPQHF. CDR3 nucleotide sequence: TGTGCCAGCAGCTTAGAAGGTCAGCCCCAGCATTTT. The genes are TRBV12-3 or TRBV12-4 and TRBJ1-5; D remains unclear. There are 12 residues in the CDR3.